A selection of T cell receptor beta chains follows, all from one sample in a study of shared clonotypes between healthy human individuals. Profiling relied on immunoSEQ multiplex PCR, and the TCRdb table lists in-frame clones only, not all of them. The table includes around 1.9 million clones, about 93% detected once. Sequences were obtained from naive CD8+ T cells from PBMCs. The receptor set was obtained from a man between 18 and 29 years old in good health. Some clones in this sample may be carry-over from other donors' samples. The CDR3 runs from the conserved cysteine through the conserved F or W. A D gene is named only where the DNA matches it firmly. Size values are once, few and many counts, or a class for expanded clones, and some rows have none.

abundance | d_gene | j_gene | v_gene | CDR3nt | CDR3aa
. | . | TRBJ2-7 | TRBV4-1 | TGCGCCAGCAGCCAAGCGTTCGGCTACGAGCAGTACTTC | CASSQAFGYEQYF
. | . | TRBJ2-1 | TRBV7-9 | TGTGCCAGCAGCAGGGAGGCCCCGCAGTTCTTC | CASSREAPQFF
once | . | TRBJ2-5 | TRBV9 | TGTGCCAGCAGCGTAGACGTGAAAGAGACCCAGTACTTC | CASSVDVKETQYF
. | . | TRBJ2-5 | TRBV7-8 | TGTGCCAGCAGCCATTCGAGATTCCAAGAGACCCAGTACTTC | CASSHSRFQETQYF
. | . | TRBJ2-7 | TRBV27 | TGTGCCAGCAGACAAGAGGGCCGAAACTACGAGCAGTACTTC | CASRQEGRNYEQYF
. | . | TRBJ2-7 | TRBV6-5 | TGTGCCAGCAGTTATCGAGTGGGAGAGTCCGAGCAGTACTTC | CASSYRVGESEQYF
. | . | TRBJ1-5 | TRBV11-1 | TGTGCCAGCAGCTTAGCGTGGGGGGCCCAGCCCCAGCATTTT | CASSLAWGAQPQHF
. | TRBD1 | TRBJ1-2 | TRBV6-1 | TGTGCCAGCAGTGTCATCATCAGGGGGGGCGGCTATGGCTACACCTTC | CASSVIIRGGGYGYTF
. | . | TRBJ1-5 | TRBV15 | TGTGCCACCAGCAGACAGCAGGGGAGCAATCAGCCCCAGCATTTT | CATSRQQGSNQPQHF
. | . | TRBJ1-2 | TRBV5-4 | TGTGCCAGCAGGCTGGGGGCCAGCTCTTCTAACTATGGCTACACCTTC | CASRLGASSSNYGYTF
. | . | TRBJ2-7 | TRBV13 | TGTGCCAGCAGCTTAGATAGCGGTTCAATCTACGAGCAGTACTTC | CASSLDSGSIYEQYF
. | . | TRBJ2-7 | TRBV11-2 | TGTGCCAGCAGCTCTCGTATGGAGCAGTACTTC | CASSSRMEQYF
. | . | TRBJ2-7 | TRBV9 | TGTGCCAGCAGCCCCGACGCCGGGACGGGTTCCTACGAGCAGTACTTC | CASSPDAGTGSYEQYF
. | . | TRBJ1-1 | TRBV19 | TGTGCCAGTAGTATAGATCCCACGGGAGGGAGCACTGAAGCTTTCTTT | CASSIDPTGGSTEAFF
. | TRBD2 | TRBJ2-1 | TRBV27 | TGTGCCAGCGGGGACTCTAGCGGGAGCGGCAGGCCTGAGCAGTTCTTC | CASGDSSGSGRPEQFF
. | . | TRBJ2-1 | TRBV28 | TGTGCCAGCAGCTCCCAAGATGAGCAGTTCTTC | CASSSQDEQFF
. | . | TRBJ2-3 | TRBV27 | TGTGCCAGCAGTTTAAAGGGCACAACAGATACGCAGTATTTT | CASSLKGTTDTQYF
. | . | TRBJ2-7 | TRBV27 | TGTGCCAGCAGTTTATCGGCCGACGGTTCCTACGAGCAGTACTTC | CASSLSADGSYEQYF
. | . | TRBJ2-7 | TRBV4-3 | TGCGCCAGCAGCCAAGGAAGAAACTACGAGCAGTACTTC | CASSQGRNYEQYF
. | . | TRBJ1-1 | TRBV27 | TGTGCCAGCAGTTTATATGTTTCTTGGGGAGGAGGCACTGAAGCTTTCTTT | CASSLYVSWGGGTEAFF
. | . | TRBJ1-1 | TRBV19 | TGTGCCAGTAGTAACCCAGGGACTATGAACACTGAAGCTTTCTTT | CASSNPGTMNTEAFF
. | . | TRBJ2-7 | TRBV19 | TGTGCCAGTAGTATAACGGCAGCAACCTACGAGCAGTACTTC | CASSITAATYEQYF
. | . | TRBJ2-7 | TRBV7-8 | TGTGCCAGCAGCTTGCTCGCGGCAGATTACGAGCAGTACTTC | CASSLLAADYEQYF
. | . | TRBJ2-7 | TRBV9 | TGTGCCAGCAGCGCTGGGGGGATAGACGAGCAGTACTTC | CASSAGGIDEQYF
. | TRBD2 | TRBJ2-7 | TRBV10-1 | TGCGCCAGCAGTGAGGGTTTTGGGAATCTGCTAGCGGGAGTCTACGAGCAGTACTTC | CASSEGFGNLLAGVYEQYF
. | . | TRBJ2-7 | TRBV4-3 | TGCGCCAGCAGCCTCACCAGGGGTTGGTACGAGCAGTACTTC | CASSLTRGWYEQYF
. | TRBD1 | TRBJ2-5 | TRBV4-3 | TGCGCCAGCAGCCACGGGACAGGGATTCAAGAGACCCAGTACTTC | CASSHGTGIQETQYF
. | TRBD1 | TRBJ2-3 | TRBV7-9 | TGTGCCAGCAGCTCCCTCCGGGACAGGGCTCGGTGGACGCAGTATTTT | CASSSLRDRARWTQYF
. | . | TRBJ2-1 | TRBV19 | TGTGCCAGTAGGCCCAAACCTTACAATGAGCAGTTCTTC | CASRPKPYNEQFF
. | . | TRBJ1-4 | TRBV4-1 | TGCGCCAGCAGCCAAGACGGCGAAAAACTGTTTTTT | CASSQDGEKLFF
. | TRBD2 | TRBJ2-7 | TRBV4-1 | TGCGCCAGCAGCCTGCGACTAGCGGGAGACGAGCAGTACTTC | CASSLRLAGDEQYF
. | . | TRBJ2-1 | TRBV7-9 | TGTGCCATCTCCTTCGGGACCTCCTCCTACAATGAGCAGTTCTTC | CAISFGTSSYNEQFF
. | TRBD2 | TRBJ2-7 | TRBV7-2 | TGTGCCAGCACCATAGCGGGAGCATCCTACGAGCAGTACTTC | CASTIAGASYEQYF
. | . | TRBJ2-7 | TRBV7-9 | TGTGCCAGCAGCCCACCCCTAGGTCGGGGACACCACTCCTACGAGCAGTACTTC | CASSPPLGRGHHSYEQYF